Listed below are T cell receptor beta chains from one sample, sequenced in a study of blood T cell repertoires in COVID-19. Sequencing used immunoSEQ multiplex PCR; TCRdb keeps in-frame clones, though not all of them. The sample gives 250,000 to 300,000 clones, around 78% of which show up once; about 5% is in the top ten. The sequencing sample was made of peripheral blood. Receptors were obtained from a man aged 60 to 69 who had recovered from COVID-19. Both conserved end residues are part of each CDR3. The order of the fields is V gene, D gene, clone size, CDR3 length, J gene, CDR3 DNA, CDR3 protein. The D gene is left open where the match is weak. Clone size is given for some rows only: seen once, a few or many times, or a class if the clone is expanded.

v_gene: TRBV4-1
d_gene: -
abundance: -
len: 15
j_gene: TRBJ1-1
CDR3nt: TGCGCCAGCAGCCAAGTGGGGGCGCAGAACACTGAAGCTTTCTTT
CDR3aa: CASSQVGAQNTEAFF

v_gene: TRBV23-1
d_gene: TRBD1
abundance: -
len: 19
j_gene: TRBJ1-5
CDR3nt: TGCGCCAGCAGTCAATTTTATGGGGCGGGGACAGGCCCCAATCAGCCCCAGCATTTT
CDR3aa: CASSQFYGAGTGPNQPQHF

v_gene: TRBV19
d_gene: -
abundance: -
len: 14
j_gene: TRBJ1-4
CDR3nt: TGTGCCAGTAGTATCTCCTCTGCGACTCGAAAACTGTTTTTT
CDR3aa: CASSISSATRKLFF

v_gene: TRBV10-1
d_gene: -
abundance: -
len: 13
j_gene: TRBJ2-1
CDR3nt: TGCGCCAGTAAACAGGGAGGGGGGAATGAGCAGTTCTTC
CDR3aa: CASKQGGGNEQFF

v_gene: TRBV19
d_gene: -
abundance: few
len: 15
j_gene: TRBJ1-3
CDR3nt: TGTGCCAGTAGGACAACAGGGACCTCTGGAAACACCATATATTTT
CDR3aa: CASRTTGTSGNTIYF

v_gene: TRBV11-2
d_gene: -
abundance: -
len: 15
j_gene: TRBJ1-2
CDR3nt: TGTGCCAGCAGCTTGGGCGGGGAACCCCTATATGGCTACACCTTC
CDR3aa: CASSLGGEPLYGYTF

v_gene: TRBV12-3/TRBV12-4
d_gene: -
abundance: few
len: 13
j_gene: TRBJ1-2
CDR3nt: TGTGCCAGCAGTTTACAGAGCGGCTATGGCTACACCTTC
CDR3aa: CASSLQSGYGYTF

v_gene: TRBV10-3
d_gene: -
abundance: -
len: 13
j_gene: TRBJ2-7
CDR3nt: TGTGCCATCAGTGCCCAGGGGAAGGGCGAGCAGTACTTC
CDR3aa: CAISAQGKGEQYF

v_gene: TRBV15
d_gene: -
abundance: -
len: 12
j_gene: TRBJ2-3
CDR3nt: TGTGCCACCAGCAGGCGGCCAGATACGCAGTATTTT
CDR3aa: CATSRRPDTQYF

v_gene: TRBV20-1
d_gene: -
abundance: -
len: 14
j_gene: TRBJ1-2
CDR3nt: TGCAGTGCTAGTGATCCCCACAAATTCTATGGCTACACCTTC
CDR3aa: CSASDPHKFYGYTF

v_gene: TRBV27
d_gene: TRBD1
abundance: -
len: 13
j_gene: TRBJ2-5
CDR3nt: TGTGCCAGCAGTAAGGACAGGTTCAGGACCCAGTACTTC
CDR3aa: CASSKDRFRTQYF

v_gene: TRBV4-1
d_gene: -
abundance: -
len: 17
j_gene: TRBJ2-1
CDR3nt: TGCGCCAGCAGCCAAGGGTTCCAGGGGCCCGTGGGGAATGAGCAGTTCTTC
CDR3aa: CASSQGFQGPVGNEQFF

v_gene: TRBV3-1/TRBV3-2
d_gene: -
abundance: once
len: 14
j_gene: TRBJ1-6
CDR3nt: TGTGCCAGCAGCGAGGGGACATATACTTCACCCCTCCACTTT
CDR3aa: CASSEGTYTSPLHF

v_gene: TRBV7-9
d_gene: -
abundance: -
len: 14
j_gene: TRBJ1-1
CDR3nt: TGTGCCAGCAGCTTAGACCCAGTGAACACTGAAGCTTTCTTT
CDR3aa: CASSLDPVNTEAFF

v_gene: TRBV6-6
d_gene: TRBD2
abundance: once
len: 14
j_gene: TRBJ2-7
CDR3nt: TGTGCCAGCAAATTAGCGGGAGGTACCTACGAGCAGTACTTC
CDR3aa: CASKLAGGTYEQYF

v_gene: TRBV6-6
d_gene: TRBD2
abundance: once
len: 14
j_gene: TRBJ2-1
CDR3nt: TGTGCCAGCAGGGGCTCGGGAGGGCCCAATGAGCAGTTCTTC
CDR3aa: CASRGSGGPNEQFF

v_gene: TRBV7-3
d_gene: -
abundance: -
len: 13
j_gene: TRBJ2-7
CDR3nt: TGTGCCAGCAGCTTAACGCGAGGGTACGAGCAGTACTTC
CDR3aa: CASSLTRGYEQYF

v_gene: TRBV30
d_gene: -
abundance: -
len: 15
j_gene: TRBJ1-2
CDR3nt: TGTGCCTGGAGTCCCCCCGTAGCGCGCTCCTATGGCTACACCTTC
CDR3aa: CAWSPPVARSYGYTF

v_gene: TRBV5-4
d_gene: -
abundance: -
len: 14
j_gene: TRBJ1-6
CDR3nt: TGTGCCAGCAGCTCAGGACACCATAATTCACCCCTCCACTTT
CDR3aa: CASSSGHHNSPLHF

v_gene: TRBV11-2
d_gene: TRBD2
abundance: -
len: 16
j_gene: TRBJ2-1
CDR3nt: TGTGCCAGCAGCTTAGGGGGACTAGCGGGGTACAATGAGCAGTTCTTC
CDR3aa: CASSLGGLAGYNEQFF

v_gene: TRBV2
d_gene: TRBD1
abundance: -
len: 14
j_gene: TRBJ1-2
CDR3nt: TGTGCCAGCAGTCCGGGACAGGGGGGCTATGGCTACACCTTC
CDR3aa: CASSPGQGGYGYTF

v_gene: TRBV5-6
d_gene: -
abundance: -
len: 16
j_gene: TRBJ2-2
CDR3nt: TGTGCCAGCAGGGACACAGGCTTCCGCAACACCGGGGAGCTGTTTTTT
CDR3aa: CASRDTGFRNTGELFF

v_gene: TRBV6-5
d_gene: -
abundance: -
len: 15
j_gene: TRBJ1-6
CDR3nt: TGTGCCAGCAGTTACTCGGACAGCTATAATTCACCCCTCCACTTT
CDR3aa: CASSYSDSYNSPLHF

v_gene: TRBV28
d_gene: TRBD2
abundance: few
len: 17
j_gene: TRBJ2-1
CDR3nt: TGTGCCAGCAGTTTATGGGATCTAGCGGGAGGGCCCGGTGAGCAGTTCTTC
CDR3aa: CASSLWDLAGGPGEQFF

v_gene: TRBV9
d_gene: TRBD2
abundance: -
len: 21
j_gene: TRBJ2-1
CDR3nt: TGTGCCAGCAGTAAATCAGGGTCCCCCGTTTTGCGGGGGGGCTACCACAATGAGCAGTTCTTC
CDR3aa: CASSKSGSPVLRGGYHNEQFF

v_gene: TRBV5-6
d_gene: TRBD2
abundance: -
len: 14
j_gene: TRBJ2-5
CDR3nt: TGTGCCAGCAGTCGAAGCGGGAGGAGAGAGACCCAGTACTTC
CDR3aa: CASSRSGRRETQYF

v_gene: TRBV2
d_gene: TRBD1
abundance: -
len: 12
j_gene: TRBJ2-5
CDR3nt: TGTGCCAGCAGAGCTTTGGGGACAGTTTGGTACTTC
CDR3aa: CASRALGTVWYF

v_gene: TRBV2
d_gene: -
abundance: few
len: 12
j_gene: TRBJ2-7
CDR3nt: TGTGCCATCTCATCCGGGGTCCTCGTGCAGTACTTC
CDR3aa: CAISSGVLVQYF

v_gene: TRBV19
d_gene: TRBD2
abundance: -
len: 16
j_gene: TRBJ2-4
CDR3nt: TGTGCCAGTAGCCCCGGGAGGGCTTTAGCCAAAAACATTCAGTACTTC
CDR3aa: CASSPGRALAKNIQYF

v_gene: TRBV7-9
d_gene: TRBD1
abundance: few
len: 13
j_gene: TRBJ2-1
CDR3nt: TGTGCCAGCAGGGACAGGGTCTACAATGAGCAGTTCTTC
CDR3aa: CASRDRVYNEQFF

v_gene: TRBV3-1/TRBV3-2
d_gene: -
abundance: many
len: 15
j_gene: TRBJ2-6
CDR3nt: TGTGCCAGCAGCCAAGTTCGCTCTGGGGCCAACGTCCTGACTTTC
CDR3aa: CASSQVRSGANVLTF

v_gene: TRBV11-2
d_gene: -
abundance: -
len: 15
j_gene: TRBJ2-5
CDR3nt: TGTGCCAGCAGCTTGGACCGGTTGGGGCCGGGGACCCAGTACTTC
CDR3aa: CASSLDRLGPGTQYF

v_gene: TRBV19
d_gene: -
abundance: -
len: 15
j_gene: TRBJ2-2
CDR3nt: TGTGCCAGTAGTAAGGCGGGGAGCCACACCGGGGAGCTGTTTTTT
CDR3aa: CASSKAGSHTGELFF

v_gene: TRBV5-1
d_gene: -
abundance: -
len: 15
j_gene: TRBJ2-5
CDR3nt: TGCGCCAGCAGCCCGTTAGCGGAACCGGAGGAGACCCAGTACTTC
CDR3aa: CASSPLAEPEETQYF

v_gene: TRBV18
d_gene: -
abundance: -
len: 15
j_gene: TRBJ2-3
CDR3nt: TGTGCCAGCATTCCGGGGCTAGCGAGCACAGATACGCAGTATTTT
CDR3aa: CASIPGLASTDTQYF

v_gene: TRBV5-1
d_gene: TRBD1
abundance: -
len: 14
j_gene: TRBJ2-7
CDR3nt: TGCGCCAGCTCAATAGGACAGGGTACCTACGAGCAGTACTTC
CDR3aa: CASSIGQGTYEQYF

v_gene: TRBV4-1
d_gene: -
abundance: -
len: 14
j_gene: TRBJ1-6
CDR3nt: TGCGCCAGCAGCCAAGATGCGAGGAACTCACCCCTCCACTTT
CDR3aa: CASSQDARNSPLHF

v_gene: TRBV19
d_gene: -
abundance: few
len: 13
j_gene: TRBJ1-5
CDR3nt: TGTGCCAGTAGTATGGGGGGTGGCCAGCCCCAGCATTTT
CDR3aa: CASSMGGGQPQHF

v_gene: TRBV2
d_gene: TRBD2
abundance: once
len: 13
j_gene: TRBJ2-5
CDR3nt: TGTGCCAGCGCGCTGGCGGGAGCGAAGACCCAGTACTTC
CDR3aa: CASALAGAKTQYF

v_gene: TRBV5-5
d_gene: -
abundance: once
len: 14
j_gene: TRBJ1-5
CDR3nt: TGTGCCAGCAGCTCAATAACAGGAGATCAGCCCCAGCATTTT
CDR3aa: CASSSITGDQPQHF

v_gene: TRBV7-8
d_gene: -
abundance: -
len: 15
j_gene: TRBJ2-2
CDR3nt: TGTGCCAGCAACTCGGCCGGGGGGCGAGGCGGGGAGCTGTTTTTT
CDR3aa: CASNSAGGRGGELFF

v_gene: TRBV14
d_gene: -
abundance: -
len: 17
j_gene: TRBJ2-3
CDR3nt: TGTGCCAGCAGCCAAGATCGATTGGGCTTGGGGGCCGTTACGCAGTATTTT
CDR3aa: CASSQDRLGLGAVTQYF

v_gene: TRBV4-1
d_gene: TRBD2
abundance: -
len: 16
j_gene: TRBJ2-1
CDR3nt: TGCGCCAGCAGCACGAGCGGGAGTGGTACCTACAATGAGCAGTTCTTC
CDR3aa: CASSTSGSGTYNEQFF

v_gene: TRBV6-2/TRBV6-3
d_gene: TRBD1
abundance: -
len: 14
j_gene: TRBJ1-1
CDR3nt: TGTGCCAGCAGTAGACAGGGGACTAACACTGAAGCTTTCTTT
CDR3aa: CASSRQGTNTEAFF

v_gene: TRBV19
d_gene: TRBD1
abundance: -
len: 16
j_gene: TRBJ2-5
CDR3nt: TGTGCCAGTAGTATAGGTGGTACAGGGGCGCGAGAGACCCAGTACTTC
CDR3aa: CASSIGGTGARETQYF

v_gene: TRBV5-1
d_gene: -
abundance: -
len: 14
j_gene: TRBJ2-2
CDR3nt: TGCGCCAGCAGCTTGGGGTCAGTTACCGGGGAGCTGTTTTTT
CDR3aa: CASSLGSVTGELFF

v_gene: TRBV5-6
d_gene: -
abundance: few
len: 12
j_gene: TRBJ2-7
CDR3nt: TGTGCCAGCACGGGTGTATCAGACGAGCAGTACTTC
CDR3aa: CASTGVSDEQYF

v_gene: TRBV3-1/TRBV3-2
d_gene: -
abundance: -
len: 14
j_gene: TRBJ2-3
CDR3nt: TGTGCCAGCAGCCAAGATATCGGGTCTGAGGCGCAGTATTTT
CDR3aa: CASSQDIGSEAQYF

v_gene: TRBV20-1
d_gene: TRBD2
abundance: once
len: 13
j_gene: TRBJ2-7
CDR3nt: TGCAGTGCTAGTGGGACTAGCGGGTACGAGCAGTACTTC
CDR3aa: CSASGTSGYEQYF

v_gene: TRBV28
d_gene: TRBD1
abundance: -
len: 15
j_gene: TRBJ2-7
CDR3nt: TGTGCCAGCAGCCAGTCCGGGACAGGAGGGTACGAGCAGTACTTC
CDR3aa: CASSQSGTGGYEQYF